The clone carrying this TCR beta chain was observed at least ten times. The antigen is undetermined. Individuals with ophthalmopathy presented a Clinical Activity Score of at least 3, a NOSPECS grade of at least 4 and a duration under 3 months. The sample belongs to a study of T cells in Graves' hyperthyroidism and ophthalmopathy. In the study overall: At the time of initial diagnosis and before any treatment, peripheral blood was collected. Findings and limits, study-wide: By a 13 V-J model, ophthalmopathy was set apart from stable hyperthyroidism.

TCR beta CDR3 sequences were amplified from RNA transcripts. The HTBI primer set was used in a first-round RT-PCR of the TCR CDR3. From the multiplex PCR reads, TCRdb called clonotypes with MiXCR, one entry per CDR3 protein. Here the sample spans 350,000 or so distinct CDR3 sequences, 15% to 20% being singletons. There are 13 residues in the CDR3. Germline V CDR1 and CDR2: GTSNPN, SVGIG (reference sequence). V shed 5 bases and J 5 bases; nucleotides not matched to a gene: 6. Sample: blood. This chain links TRBV30 with TRBJ1-1; 9 nucleotides align to TRBD1. The TCR originated in a woman aged 35 to 49 with Graves' ophthalmopathy. In DNA form, the CDR3 reads TGTGCCTGGGCGACAGGGGGGAGGACTGAAGCTTTCTTT. Translation gives CAWATGGRTEAFF.